These 10 T cell receptor beta chains were all obtained from the same sample, sequenced in a study of monozygotic twins with inflammatory bowel disease. One entry per CDR3 protein, without DNA, is what TCRdb gives after re-calling the 5' RACE reads. The sample totals around 450,000 distinct CDR3 sequences. The source material was blood. The receptors come from a human donor with ulcerative colitis or Crohn's disease, or a healthy co-twin of an affected twin (not recorded which).

J is TRBJ2-5 and V is TRBV14; TCRdb's assignment of TRBD1 cannot be checked, as there is no DNA. Germline V gives CDR1 SGHDN, CDR2 FVKESK. The CDR3 loop spans 13 amino acids. The CDR3 loop is CASSQPGTETQYF.

The J gene is TRBJ2-4, the V gene TRBV29-1; without DNA, the TCRdb call of TRBD2 cannot be checked. This CDR3 region has 15 residues. Germline V gives CDR1 SQVTM, CDR2 ANQGSEA. The CDR3 region is CSVEPISGEKNIQYF.

This chain joins TRBV15 and TRBJ1-1; TCRdb designates TRBD1, a call that cannot be tested without DNA. CDR1 LNHNV and CDR2 YYDKDF come from the germline V gene (reference sequence). The CDR3 loop spans 16 amino acids. CDR3 protein: CATSRPPGQLNTEAFF.

This rearrangement joins TRBV20-1 to TRBJ2-7; with no DNA, the TCRdb D assignment of TRBD2 cannot be verified. The germline V gene has CDR1 DFQATT and CDR2 SNEGSKA (reference sequence). The CDR3 spans 12 residues. CDR3 sequence reads: CSAPKEDSEQYF.

The chain links TRBV3-1 to TRBJ2-7; TCRdb proposes TRBD1, but this gene call is untestable without DNA. There are 14 residues in the CDR3. Germline V gene lookup returns CDR1 LGHDT and CDR2 YNNKEL (reference sequence). CDR3 loop: CASSQRQGANEQYF.

This rearrangement joins TRBV4-1 to TRBJ2-3; TCRdb returns TRBD1, unconfirmable since there is no DNA. CDR3 length: 17 amino acids. Germline assignment: CDR1 MGHRA and CDR2 YSYEKL. Here the CDR3 reads CASSQAATGGGTDTQYF.

V is TRBV18 and J is TRBJ1-2; TCRdb selects TRBD1, and the lack of DNA leaves this call unchecked. Germline CDR1 reads KGHSH; CDR2 reads LQKENI. This CDR3 comprises 13 residues. CDR3 sequence: CASSSNVRDGYTF.

V usage is TRBV7-3 and J usage is TRBJ2-2. Germline V CDR1 and CDR2: SGHTA, FQGTGA. There are 14 residues in the CDR3. The CDR3 region is CASSLLMGTGELFF.

The rearrangement links TRBV4-3 to TRBJ2-3; TCRdb proposes TRBD2, but this gene call is untestable without DNA. This CDR3 comprises 16 residues. Germline CDR1 is LGHNA and CDR2 is YSLEER. Here the CDR3 reads CASSQGLAGLTDTQYF.

This chain joins TRBV5-1 and TRBJ2-1; TCRdb indicates TRBD1, and absent DNA this call remains unverified. The CDR3 spans 16 residues. The germline CDR1 and CDR2 sequences are SGHRS and YFSETQ. CDR3 sequence reads: CASSPRGQGSYNEQFF.